A single sample gave rise to the 30 T cell receptor beta chains below, sequenced in a study of tumor-infiltrating lymphocytes in primary liver carcinoma. A constant-region primer primed TCR beta cDNA synthesis from 400 to 550 ng of total RNA. Three nested multiplex PCR rounds of slightly modified ARM-PCR generated TCR beta libraries. The first two PCR rounds used TRBV1-TRBV30 forward primers with a C-beta reverse primer, nine to eleven cycles each. One entry per CDR3 protein results from TCRdb running MiXCR on the multiplex PCR reads. Of 60,000 or so distinct CDR3 sequences listed, around 64% are singletons. Total RNA and DNA came together from approximately 20-30 mg of bulk tissue without cell sorting. The sample consisted of liver tumor tissue from sampling region 2. As to subset: tumor region T2, inferior pole. These receptors all come from a man aged 35 to 55 with primary liver carcinoma and hepatitis B virus infection.

Notes on this clonotype: Its ends do not fully match the called genes, so a read error is possible. The V and J genes are TRBV4-2 and TRBJ2-2; 13 bases match TRBD2. From germline, CDR1 is LGHNA and CDR2 YNFKEQ. The CDR3 spans 19 residues. CDR3 amino acids: CASSQALAGGLANTEELFF. The CDR3, as DNA: TGTGCCAGCAGCCAAGCACTAGCGGGAGGGTTAGCGAACACCGAGGAGCTGTTTTTT.

On this clonotype itself: One junction end does not reproduce the germline sequence, and a read error may be involved. The J gene is TRBJ2-7, the V gene TRBV9; 10 bases are a match to TRBD1. Germline CDR1 SGDLS, CDR2 YYNGEE. The CDR3 extends over 14 amino acids. The CDR3 is CASSVGTGVYEQYF. The DNA of the CDR3 is TGTGCCAGCAGCGTGGGGACAGGGGTATACGAGCAGTATTTC.

J is TRBJ2-7 and V is TRBV4-2; no clear D. Gene TRBJ2-1 matches the end of the DNA better, so the J call may be wrong. The CDR3 is 15 residues long. Germline-derived CDR1 and CDR2 are LGHNA and YNFKEQ. Here the CDR3 DNA reads TGTGCCAGCAGCCAAGGCACCGGGTCTCAGTACGAGCAGTTCTTC. This gives the protein CASSQGTGSQYEQFF.

The chain has TRBV28 and TRBJ1-6; D unresolved. V gave up 5 bases and J gave up 10 bases, with 9 bases separating them. The CDR3 is 12 amino acids. Germline CDR1 and CDR2: MDHEN and SYDVKM. CDR3 protein: CASSLIRSPLHF. The CDR3, as DNA: TGTGCCAGCAGTCTCATCCGCTCACCCCTCCACTTT.

About this clonotype itself: A much larger clone lies one base from this, so it may be a read error. The chain carries TRBV6-5 and TRBJ1-1; unclear D gene. The CDR3 is 15 amino acids. Germline V gives CDR1 MNHEY, CDR2 SVGAGI. The CDR3 sequence is CTSSYSAVRSTEAFF. As DNA, the CDR3 is TGTACCAGCAGTTACTCTGCTGTGAGGAGCACTGAAGCTTTCTTT.

This clonotype was detected many times. The chain combines TRBV11-2 with TRBJ2-5; no firm D call. CDR3 length: 15 residues. The V end lost 5 bases, the J end lost 0 bases, and 13 bases lay between the germline ends. Germline-derived CDR1 and CDR2 are SGHAT and FQNNGV. CDR3 in DNA: TGTGCCAGCAGCCCCTTGATTCACTACCAAGAGACCCAGTACTTC. This translates into CASSPLIHYQETQYF. Drawing the rest from reference TRBV11-2 and TRBJ2-5, the complete variable domain is EAGVAQSPRYKIIEKRQSVAFWCNPISGHATLYWYQQILGQGPKLLIQFQNNGVVDDSQLPKDRFSAERLKGVDSTLKIQPAKLEDSAVYLCASSPLIHYQETQYFGPGTRLLVL.

Turning to this clonotype: At one boundary the junction diverges from the germline segment, which might be a read error. The rearrangement uses TRBV5-1 and TRBJ1-2, with D perhaps TRBD1 (5 bases). The germline V gene has CDR1 SGHRS and CDR2 YFSETQ. The CDR3 length is 13 residues. In DNA form, the CDR3 reads TGCGCCAGCAGCTTGGACAGGAGCAATGGCAACACCTTC. Translation gives CASSLDRSNGNTF.

The chain joins TRBV29-1 to TRBJ2-3, with TRBD1 as a possible D gene (5 bases). Germline V gene data show CDR1 as SQVTM and CDR2 as ANQGSEA. The CDR3 extends over 14 amino acids. V was trimmed by 1 base and J by 8 bases, leaving 16 bases between them. The CDR3: CSVEVRGVIGTQYF. Written as DNA, the CDR3 is TGCAGCGTTGAAGTTAGGGGCGTGATTGGTACGCAGTATTTT.

A remark on this clonotype: Its ends do not fully match the called genes, so a read error is possible. For the CDR3, the DNA is TGTGTCAGCACCGGTCGGGAGTTCACCGAAGCTTTCTTT. Encoded protein: CVSTGREFTEAFF. The chain is built from TRBV6-1 and TRBJ1-1, with D uncertain. The CDR3 has 13 amino acids. Per the germline V gene, CDR1 is MNHNS and CDR2 is SASEGT.

In the case of this clonotype: At one boundary the junction diverges from the germline segment, which might be a read error. The genes are TRBV7-8 and TRBJ2-3, with no clear D. This CDR3 region has 15 residues. The germline gives CDR1 SGHVS, CDR2 FQNEAQ. The CDR3 DNA follows: TGTGCCAGTAGCCGACTCTGGACGAGGCAAGATACGCAGTTTTTT. Residues: CASSRLWTRQDTQFF.

The chain links TRBV29-1 to TRBJ2-7; TRBD1 might be the D (5 bases). V was trimmed by 8 bases and J by 5 bases, leaving 19 bases between them. The CDR3 extends over 13 amino acids. Germline lookup yields CDR1 SQVTM and CDR2 ANQGSEA. CDR3: CSTLFQGHHEQYF. CDR3 sequence (DNA): TGCAGCACCCTTTTCCAGGGTCACCACGAGCAGTACTTC.

This clonotype turned up a few times. The CDR3 region is CASSADSGAYNEQFF. In DNA form, the CDR3 reads TGTGCCAGCAGCGCGGATAGTGGGGCCTACAATGAGCAGTTCTTC. The chain carries TRBV5-4 and TRBJ2-1; unclear D gene. V gave up 4 bases and J gave up 2 bases, with 13 bases separating them. Germline-derived CDR1 and CDR2 are SGHNT and YYREEE (reference sequence). The length of the CDR3 is 15 residues.

As to this clonotype: A much larger clone lies one base from this, so it may be a read error. The chain combines TRBV11-2 with TRBJ2-7; the D is unclear. The CDR3 is made up of 15 amino acids. Germline V CDR1 and CDR2: SGHAT, FQNNGV. The V gene lost 5 bases and the J gene lost 6 bases, with 20 bases spanning the gap. This CDR3 is CASSRLTSSHGEQYF. Written as DNA, the CDR3 is TGTGCCAGCAGCCGATTGACGTCTTCGCACGGCGAGCAGTACTTC.

Concerning this clonotype itself: Likely a read error: the CDR3 ends without its conserved phenylalanine or tryptophan. The chain joins TRBV12-3 or TRBV12-4 to TRBJ1-1, with a tentative D call TRBD1 (6 bases). Between the trimmed V and J ends, which lost 4 bases and 6 bases, there was a span of 12 bases. There are 13 residues in the CDR3. In nucleotides, the CDR3 is TGTGCCAGCAGTTCTTCAGGGGCCGCTGAAGCTTTCATT. It yields the protein CASSSSGAAEAFI.

Regarding this clonotype: This may be a read error, as it is one base from a much larger clone. J is TRBJ2-1 and V is TRBV11-1, with TRBD2 identical over 9 bases. With V trimmed by 10 bases and J by 1 base, 17 bases remained unmatched. CDR3 size: 18 residues. The germline CDR1 and CDR2 sequences are SGHAT and FQDESV (reference sequence). CDR3 in DNA: TGTGCCATCATCTTATACCGCTCCGCGGGAGGGTCCTACAATGAGCAGTTCTTC. It specifies CAIILYRSAGGSYNEQFF. Variable domain in full (rest from reference TRBV11-1 and TRBJ2-1): EAEVAQSPRYKITEKSQAVAFWCDPISGHATLYWYRQILGQGPELLVQFQDESVVDDSQLPKDRFSAERLKGVDSTLKIQPAELGDSAMYLCAIILYRSAGGSYNEQFFGPGTRLTVL.

This clonotype occurred once. One end of the junction fails to match germline, which may point to a read error. This chain uses TRBV28 with TRBJ2-7; 15 bases agree with TRBD2. Germline loops: CDR1 MDHEN, CDR2 SYDVKM. This CDR3 comprises 19 residues. DNA for the CDR3: TGTGTCAGCGGTTTCTTCGGACTAGCGGGAGGGCGAATCTCCTACGAGCAGTACTTC. Its translation is CVSGFFGLAGGRISYEQYF.

Here the CDR3 DNA reads TGTGCCAGCAGCTTATACCGGCTAGTTATTGGGCAGTACTTC. This codes for CASSLYRLVIGQYF. The V gene is TRBV11-2, the J gene TRBJ2-1; D unresolved. TRBJ2-7 explains the end of the DNA better; the J call may be wrong. This CDR3 spans 14 amino acids. Germline values: CDR1 SGHAT, CDR2 FQNNGV.

Remarks on this clonotype: This likely comes from a read error, as the CDR3 has no conserved phenylalanine or tryptophan at its end. The chain combines TRBV24-1 with TRBJ2-1; D might be TRBD2 (5 bases). There are 16 residues in the CDR3. V lost 5 bases to trimming and J lost 4 bases, with 17 bases between them. Germline lookup yields CDR1 KGHDR and CDR2 SFDVKD. CDR3 sequence: CATSVKLARSYNEQFL. The CDR3 DNA reads TGTGCCACCAGTGTAAAGTTAGCGCGTTCTTACAATGAGCAGTTCTTA.

This clonotype was observed once. An end of the junction differs from the germline gene, which may be a read error. This sequence joins TRBV4-1 and TRBJ2-3; the match to TRBD2 covers 7 bases. The CDR3 consists of 14 residues. Germline V CDR1 and CDR2: MGHRA, YSYEKL. In DNA, the CDR3 is TGCGCCAGCAGCCGACAAAGCGGGGAGGATACGCAGTGTTTT. It specifies CASSRQSGEDTQCF.

About this clonotype itself: The junction departs from germline at one end; a sequencing error may be responsible. The chain combines TRBV6-5 with TRBJ2-1; 9 bases are shared with TRBD2. The CDR3 spans 15 residues. CDR1 and CDR2 (germline): MNHEY, SVGAGI. This chain's CDR3 is CASSYSTSGRNKQFF. CDR3 nucleotide sequence: TGTGCCAGCAGTTACTCGACTAGCGGTCGCAATAAGCAGTTTTTC.

This clonotype was recorded many times. This sequence joins TRBV7-9 and TRBJ2-1; 10 bases are a match to TRBD2. After removal of 6 bases from V and 7 bases from J, the junction contained 9 bases not matched to a gene. Germline V gives CDR1 SEHNR, CDR2 FQNEAQ (reference sequence). This CDR3 comprises 15 residues. The CDR3 reads CASRTKREGQNEQFF. The CDR3 DNA sequence: TGTGCCAGCAGAACTAAGCGGGAGGGCCAAAATGAGCAGTTCTTC.

The chain links TRBV10-3 to TRBJ2-7; D remains unclear. CDR3 length: 12 amino acids. Trimming shortened V by 6 bases and J by 8 bases, and 14 bases separated the two germline ends. The germline V gene encodes CDR1 ENHRY and CDR2 SYGVKD. CDR3 amino acids: CAISEAGHKQYF. The CDR3, as DNA: TGTGCCATCAGCGAAGCCGGGCATAAGCAGTACTTC.

This chain uses TRBV7-6 with TRBJ2-1, with TRBD2 matching over 12 bases. Germline V lookup: CDR1 SGHVS, CDR2 FNYEAQ. J was trimmed by 1 base and V by 5 bases; bases with no gene match: 3. The CDR3 spans 16 residues. CDR3 coding DNA: TGTGCCAGCAGCGCACTAGCGGGAGGATCCTACAATGAGCAGTTCTTC. Translating it yields CASSALAGGSYNEQFF.

The chain recombines TRBV4-1 with TRBJ2-3; 9 bases fit TRBD2. CDR1 and CDR2 from the germline V gene are MGHRA and YSYEKL. With 3 bases clipped from V and 10 bases from J, the junction kept 20 bases outside the gene matches. This CDR3 is 18 amino acids long. This chain's CDR3 is CASSQTIALAGTTDAQYF. The CDR3, as DNA: TGCGCCAGCAGCCAGACCATTGCCCTAGCGGGAACCACCGATGCGCAGTATTTT.

On this clonotype: The junction departs from the called germline gene at one end, perhaps through a read error. This chain joins TRBV12-3 or TRBV12-4 and TRBJ1-2; D gene ambiguous. CDR3 length equals 13 residues. The CDR3 sequence is CTSSFVLGYGYTF. DNA of the CDR3: TGTACCAGCAGTTTTGTCCTCGGCTATGGCTACACCTTC.

This clonotype came up a few times. The chain employs TRBV12-3 or TRBV12-4 and TRBJ1-1; the D is unclear. The CDR3 runs to 14 residues. Trimming took off 7 bases at V and 1 base at J, with 13 bases between the two ends. CDR3 amino acids: CASTPGRQNTEAFF. The CDR3 bases are TGTGCCAGCACCCCCGGGAGGCAGAACACTGAAGCTTTCTTT.

On this clonotype itself: One end of the junction fails to match germline, which may point to a read error. V gene TRBV5-4 combines with J gene TRBJ2-2, with 9 bases matching TRBD2. The CDR3 runs 16 residues. In germline, CDR1 is SGHNT, CDR2 YYREEE (reference sequence). In nucleotides, the CDR3 is TGTGCCAGCAGCTTGTGGTGCGGGAGGGCAAGGCGGGGAGCTGTTTTT. This gives the protein CASSLWCGRARRGAVF.

This clonotype was found once. This is likely a read error, given that the CDR3 carries no conserved phenylalanine or tryptophan at its end. The chain links TRBV29-1 to TRBJ2-7, with D unresolved. Trimming removed 6 bases from V and 0 bases from J, with 9 bases in between. Germline V gene lookup returns CDR1 SQVTM and CDR2 ANQGSEA. This CDR3 is 12 amino acids long. In DNA, the CDR3 is TGCAGCGTGACTGCATCCTCCTACGAGCAGTACTTA. Protein: CSVTASSYEQYL.

For this clonotype: The junction and the germline gene differ at one end; a read error may be behind it. The rearrangement links TRBV11-2 to TRBJ2-7; 9 bases are a match to TRBD1. The CDR3 is made up of 15 amino acids. The germline V gene has CDR1 SGHAT and CDR2 FQNNGV. CDR3 in DNA: TGTGCCAGCAGCTTACGATGGACAGGGGAAAACGAGCAGCAATTC. Translated: CASSLRWTGENEQQF.

In regard to this clonotype: A read error may account for a junction end that differs from germline. V gene TRBV4-2 combines with J gene TRBJ1-1, with D uncertain. Germline CDR1 LGHNA, CDR2 YNFKEQ. The CDR3 has 15 residues. The DNA of the CDR3 is TGTACCAGCAGCCAAGATAGAAGCCAGAACACTGAGGCTTTCTTT. It codes for CTSSQDRSQNTEAFF.